This TCR beta chain was identified during a study of T cells in Graves' hyperthyroidism and ophthalmopathy. The CDR3 has 15 amino acids. CDR1 and CDR2 from the germline V gene are MNHGY and SVAAGI. Over 18 months, lack of ophthalmopathy progression marked Graves' hyperthyroidism as stable. Diagnostic assessment was based on clinical symptoms, serum thyroxine and TRAb, thyroid ultrasound and orbital computed tomography. A note on this clonotype: Its antigen is as yet unknown. A read error may explain this, as a much larger clone is one base away.

The study, taken as a whole, reports: Most thyroid-expanded clonotypes above 0.001 were also found in blood. Separating ophthalmopathy from stable hyperthyroidism was achieved by a 13 V-J model.

Amplified TCR beta CDR3 regions came from RNA transcripts. HTBI primers were employed in a first-round RT-PCR of the TCR CDR3. TCRdb re-called the multiplex PCR reads with MiXCR, one entry per CDR3 protein. The sample includes about 380,000 distinct CDR3 sequences, 14% of them seen just once. The chain recombines TRBV6-9 with TRBJ1-2; TRBD1 is a possible D gene (6 bases). Sequenced: blood. The receptor comes from a woman in her sixties with Graves' hyperthyroidism. The CDR3 nucleotides are TGTGTCAGCAGTTACGGGGGGCCCACTAACTATGGCTACACCTTC. It encodes CVSSYGGPTNYGYTF.